This TCR beta chain was profiled in a study of vaccination and CD4 T cells after COVID-19. Remarks on this clonotype: Its specificity is unknown. It is unclear where the CDR3 begins or ends on the DNA, so no DNA is shown, and the CDR3 is as TCRdb lists it.

Described treatment: approximately 9-day PBMC culture with coronavirus spike peptide pools or control peptides (ViraFEST assay). The CDR3 contains 15 residues when both ends are counted. Germline-derived CDR1 and CDR2 are SGHVS and FQNEAQ. The study sequenced cultured CD4+ T cell DNA using the Oncomine TCR Beta short-read assay. MiXCR, run by TCRdb on the PCR reads, gives a single entry per CDR3 protein. The profile shows under 20,000 distinct CDR3 sequences, more than 20% of them singletons. The specimen sequenced was cultured CD4+ T cells from blood. J is TRBJ2-2 and V is TRBV7-8; the table's D gene call, TRBD1, was not cross checked with the DNA. The origin of this receptor is a human donor with COVID-19. The CDR3 loop reads CASSFGGGNTGEPFF.